This paragraph reports one T cell receptor beta chain. Antigen unknown. The CDR3 runs to 11 residues. The germline V and J ends were trimmed by 4 bases and 6 bases, with 3 bases remaining between them. Germline CDR1 reads SGHVS; CDR2 reads FQNEAQ. CD4+ T cells that had been cultured provided DNA sequenced with the Oncomine TCR Beta short-read assay. TCRdb itself ran the PCR reads through MiXCR, one entry per CDR3 protein. Among 8,500 to 10,000 distinct CDR3 sequences, roughly 60% were seen once, and the ten largest hold around 25%. The sample's treatment: roughly 11-day PBMC culture with coronavirus spike peptide pools or control peptides (ViraFEST assay). The collection of CD4+ T cells from the unexposed donor took place before the COVID-19 pandemic (2011-2018). ViraFEST enlarged antigen-specific T cell populations with peptide pools and afterwards sequenced TCRs. Alongside 8 to 10 IU/ml IL-2 and about 9.1 ug/ml peptide pools, PBMCs were cultured at some 2 million per well. Researchers grew the cells for nine to eleven days and then pulled out CD4+ T cells by negative selection.

The record originates from a study of vaccination and CD4 T cells after COVID-19. Overall study: The convalescent group had six males, four females, seven Caucasians, two Asians, one multiracial.

This receptor was taken from a human donor in good health. The chain combines TRBV7-8 with TRBJ2-2, with D uncertain. Sequencing used CD4+ T cells from blood, cultured in vitro. The DNA for the CDR3 is TGTGCCAGCAGCTCACCCGGGGAGCTGTTTTTT. This encodes CASSSPGELFF.